The following is a TCR beta chain sequence with its context. The CDR3 consists of 12 residues. Trimming at V came to 3 bases and at J to 9 bases, leaving 6 bases not matched to a gene. The germline V gene encodes CDR1 GTSNPN and CDR2 SVGIG (reference sequence). The data were obtained in a study of blood T cell repertoires in COVID-19. About the research overall: PBMCs, B-cell-depleted T cells, or T cells provided the cDNA or gDNA that made up the material.

Cohort assignment relied on participant-reported clinical history. What the recovered Cohort 3 donors had was two negative PCRs, clearance, or symptom resolution. TCRdb's copy holds only in-frame clones and misses some; the assay was immunoSEQ multiplex PCR. The sample shows over 300,000 clones, around nine tenths of them seen only once. The sequenced sample was PBMCs or T cells enriched from blood (not recorded which). The sequence was collected from a woman in her 30s who had recovered from COVID-19. The chain uses TRBV30 and TRBJ2-3; 7 nucleotides agree with TRBD2. The DNA of the CDR3 is TGTGCCTGGAGCCAGACTAGCTTGACGCAGTATTTT. Encoded protein: CAWSQTSLTQYF.